The next 9 T cell receptor beta chains were all read from a single sample in a study of blood T cell repertoires in COVID-19. Assay: immunoSEQ multiplex PCR; the TCRdb copy retains only in-frame clones and omits some. There are over 85,000 clones in the sample; roughly 90% occur only once, and approximately 2.2% lies in the top ten. Source material: peripheral blood. The receptors were gathered from a human donor with active COVID-19. The donor label of this sample is uncertain.

The chain has TRBV3-1 (or the pseudogene TRBV3-2) and TRBJ2-1; 7 bases align to TRBD1. Trimming removed 3 bases from V and 10 bases from J; junction bases left unmatched: 6. Germline CDR1 reads LGHDT; CDR2 reads YNNKEL (reference sequence). The CDR3 extends over 13 amino acids. The CDR3 sequence is CASSHGTASEQFF. The CDR3 coding sequence is TGTGCCAGCAGCCACGGGACAGCCTCCGAGCAGTTCTTC.

V gene TRBV6-9 combines with J gene TRBJ1-5, with 10 bases identical to TRBD1. Germline assignment: CDR1 MNHGY and CDR2 SVAAGI. This CDR3 is built from 15 residues. V lost 6 bases to trimming and J lost 2 bases; unmatched junction nucleotides: 4. The CDR3, as DNA: TGTGCCAGCAGCGACAGGGGGCAGCGCAATCAGCCCCAGCATTTT. It translates to CASSDRGQRNQPQHF.

J is TRBJ1-1 and V is TRBV19, with D possibly matching TRBD1 (6 bases). Germline values: CDR1 LNHDA, CDR2 SQIVND (reference sequence). V was shortened by 4 bases and J by 0 bases, with 21 bases between the two germline ends. This CDR3 spans 18 amino acids. This chain's CDR3 is CASSSGGRPIRMNTEAFF. The CDR3 bases are TGTGCCAGTAGTAGCGGGGGCAGGCCTATACGAATGAACACTGAAGCTTTCTTT. Full variable domain (remainder filled in from reference TRBV19 and TRBJ1-1): DGGITQSPKYLFRKEGQNVTLSCEQNLNHDAMYWYRQDPGQGLRLIYYSQIVNDFQKGDIAEGYSVSREKKESFPLTVTSAQKNPTAFYLCASSSGGRPIRMNTEAFFGQGTRLTVV.

The chain has TRBV9 and TRBJ1-3; D call uncertain. The germline V gene has CDR1 SGDLS and CDR2 YYNGEE. Trimming cost V 4 bases and J 0 bases, with 11 bases left between them. This CDR3 is built from 15 residues. The CDR3 nucleotides read TGTGCCAGCAGCCCATCAGAGGACTCTGGAAACACCATATATTTT. Translation gives CASSPSEDSGNTIYF. The variable domain in full, with the rest retrieved from reference TRBV9 and TRBJ1-3, is DSGVTQTPKHLITATGQRVTLRCSPRSGDLSVYWYQQSLDQGLQFLIQYYNGEERAKGNILERFSAQQFPDLHSELNLSSLELGDSALYFCASSPSEDSGNTIYFGEGSWLTVV.

In this sample, this clone turned up once. The rearrangement links TRBV11-2 to TRBJ1-3; D gene ambiguous. V lost 1 base and J 2 bases, leaving 9 bases between the germline ends. Germline V lookup: CDR1 SGHAT, CDR2 FQNNGV. CDR3 size: 15 residues. The CDR3 DNA reads as TGTGCCAGCAGCTTAGTGCGGGGAGCTGGAAACACCATATATTTT. This encodes CASSLVRGAGNTIYF. Based on the CDR3 plus reference TRBV11-2 and TRBJ1-3, the full variable domain is EAGVAQSPRYKIIEKRQSVAFWCNPISGHATLYWYQQILGQGPKLLIQFQNNGVVDDSQLPKDRFSAERLKGVDSTLKIQPAKLEDSAVYLCASSLVRGAGNTIYFGEGSWLTVV.

This chain uses TRBV7-9 with TRBJ1-5, with no clear D. This CDR3 comprises 13 residues. CDR1 is SEHNR, CDR2 FQNEAQ, per germline (reference sequence). Trimming left V 1 base short and J 7 bases short, with 8 bases between. The CDR3 loop reads CASSLGGRQPQHF. The DNA for the CDR3 is TGTGCCAGCAGCTTAGGTGGCAGGCAGCCCCAGCATTTT.

V is TRBV24-1 and J is TRBJ2-3, with a tentative D call TRBD2 (6 bases). V lost 3 bases to trimming and J lost 3 bases, with 15 bases between them. CDR1 is KGHDR and CDR2 is SFDVKD in the germline V gene. The length of the CDR3 is 16 residues. CDR3 protein: CATSDRLGYMTDTQYF. The DNA for the CDR3 is TGTGCCACCAGTGATCGACTAGGGTACATGACAGATACGCAGTATTTT.

The V and J genes are TRBV2 and TRBJ1-2; a weak D match, TRBD1 (6 bases). V lost 6 bases to trimming and J lost 6 bases, with 17 bases between them. This CDR3 is 14 amino acids long. CDR1 and CDR2 (germline): SNHLY, FYNNEI. CDR3: CASSPGARGHGYTF. CDR3 in DNA: TGTGCCAGCAGCCCAGGGGCCAGGGGTCATGGCTACACCTTC.

This clone was observed a single time. The chain has TRBV28 and TRBJ1-1; D perhaps matches TRBD1 (5 bases). Germline CDR1 is MDHEN and CDR2 is SYDVKM. Deletions cut 6 bases from V and 5 bases from J, with 13 bases between. The CDR3 consists of 13 residues. The CDR3 reads CASSLREGTEAFF. As DNA, the CDR3 is TGTGCCAGCAGCCTCAGGGAAGGAACTGAAGCTTTCTTT.